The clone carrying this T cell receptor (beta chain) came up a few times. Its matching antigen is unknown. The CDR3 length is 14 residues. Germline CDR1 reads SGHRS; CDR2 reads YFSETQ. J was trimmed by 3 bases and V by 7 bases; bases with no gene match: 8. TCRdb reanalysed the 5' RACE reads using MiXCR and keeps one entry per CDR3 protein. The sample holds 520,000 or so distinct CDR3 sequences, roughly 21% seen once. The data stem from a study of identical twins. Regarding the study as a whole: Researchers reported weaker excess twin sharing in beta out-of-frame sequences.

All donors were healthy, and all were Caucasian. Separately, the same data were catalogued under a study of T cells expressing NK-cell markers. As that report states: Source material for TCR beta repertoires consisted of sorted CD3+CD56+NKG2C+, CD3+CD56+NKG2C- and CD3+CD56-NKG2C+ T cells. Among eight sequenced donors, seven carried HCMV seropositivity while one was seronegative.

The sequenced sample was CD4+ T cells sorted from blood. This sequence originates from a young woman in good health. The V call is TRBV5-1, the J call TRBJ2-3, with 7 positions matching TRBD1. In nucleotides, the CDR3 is TGCGCCAGCTGCACCGGGACAGTAACAGATACGCAGTATTTT. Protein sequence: CASCTGTVTDTQYF.